Sequencing of this T cell receptor beta chain was carried out in a study of CD8 T cells in Susac syndrome. Study results and limitations: The CD4+ T cell repertoire of patients with Susac syndrome showed no detectable clonal expansion.

With random hexamers, about 0.45 to 1 ug RNA was reverse transcribed. TCRdb re-called the immunoSEQ multiplex PCR reads through MiXCR, storing one row per CDR3 protein. This table has over 130,000 distinct CDR3 sequences, 85% to 95% appearing once. The diagnostic criteria were recently defined, and patients with Susac syndrome met them for definite or probable disease. The CD8+ and CD4+ T cells were isolated magnetically using a negative isolation approach, whereas the TEMRA cells were enriched by FACS. With respect to this clonotype: Its antigen is unidentified.

The germline V gene encodes CDR1 LGHDT and CDR2 YNNKEL (reference sequence). V lost 9 bases and J lost 2, with 14 bases in between. The CDR3 spans 13 residues. The sequenced sample consisted of CD4+ T cells from PBMCs. This clonotype originated in a human donor with Susac syndrome. The V gene is TRBV3-1, the J gene TRBJ2-7; D possibly corresponds to TRBD1 (6 bases). The CDR3 spells CASSTGDTYEQYF. The DNA for the CDR3 is TGTGCCAGTTCGACAGGAGATACCTACGAGCAGTACTTC.